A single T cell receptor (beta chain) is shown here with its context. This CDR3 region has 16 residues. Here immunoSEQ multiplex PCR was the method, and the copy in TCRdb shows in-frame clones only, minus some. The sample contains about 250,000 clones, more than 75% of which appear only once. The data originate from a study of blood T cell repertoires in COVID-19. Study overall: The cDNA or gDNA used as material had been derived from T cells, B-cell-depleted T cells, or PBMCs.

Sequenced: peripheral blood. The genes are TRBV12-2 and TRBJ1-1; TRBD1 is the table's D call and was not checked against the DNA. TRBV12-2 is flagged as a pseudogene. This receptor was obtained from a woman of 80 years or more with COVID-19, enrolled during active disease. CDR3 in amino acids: CASRDNGTGQNTEAFF. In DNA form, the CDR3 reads TGTGCAAGTCGCGACAATGGGACAGGTCAGAACACTGAAGCTTTCTTT.